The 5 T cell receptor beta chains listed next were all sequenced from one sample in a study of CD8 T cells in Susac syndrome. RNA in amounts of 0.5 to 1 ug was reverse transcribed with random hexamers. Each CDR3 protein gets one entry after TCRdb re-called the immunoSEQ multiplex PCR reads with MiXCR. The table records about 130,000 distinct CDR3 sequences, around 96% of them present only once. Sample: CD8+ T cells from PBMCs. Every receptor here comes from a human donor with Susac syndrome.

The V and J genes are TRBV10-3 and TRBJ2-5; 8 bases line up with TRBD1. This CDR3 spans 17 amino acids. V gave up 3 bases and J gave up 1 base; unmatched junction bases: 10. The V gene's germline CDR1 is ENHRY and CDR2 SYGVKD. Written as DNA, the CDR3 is TGTGCCATCAGTGATGGGCCCCCCGGGACAGGCCAAGAGACCCAGTACTTC. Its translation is CAISDGPPGTGQETQYF.

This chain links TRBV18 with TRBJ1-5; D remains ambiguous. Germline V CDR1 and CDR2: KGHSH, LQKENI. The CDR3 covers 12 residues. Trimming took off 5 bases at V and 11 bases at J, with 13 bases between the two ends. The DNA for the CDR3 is TGTGCCAGCTCAACCCAAGCAATGGCCCAGCATTTT. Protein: CASSTQAMAQHF. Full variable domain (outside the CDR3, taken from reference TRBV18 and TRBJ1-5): NAGVMQNPRHLVRRRGQEARLRCSPMKGHSHVYWYRQLPEEGLKFMVYLQKENIIDESGMPKERFSAEFPKEGPSILRIQQVVRGDSAAYFCASSTQAMAQHFGDGTRLSIL.

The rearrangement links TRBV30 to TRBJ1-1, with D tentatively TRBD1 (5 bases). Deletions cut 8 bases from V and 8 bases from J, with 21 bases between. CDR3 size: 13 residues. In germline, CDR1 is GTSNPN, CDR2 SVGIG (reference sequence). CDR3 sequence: CALGEVGHSEAFF. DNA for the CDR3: TGTGCCCTGGGCGAGGTGGGGCACTCCGAAGCTTTCTTT.

In DNA, the CDR3 is TGTGCCAGCAGCTTCCCCGGGACTAGCGGCTACGAGCAGTACTTC. This codes for CASSFPGTSGYEQYF. V is TRBV7-8 and J is TRBJ2-7; 11 bases align to TRBD2. V gave up 3 bases and J gave up 3 bases; unmatched junction bases: 4. The CDR3 is 15 residues long. Germline loops: CDR1 SGHVS, CDR2 FQNEAQ. The full variable domain, completed using reference TRBV7-8 and TRBJ2-7, is GAGVSQSPRYKVAKRGQDVALRCDPISGHVSLFWYQQALGQGPEFLTYFQNEAQLDKSGLPSDRFFAERPEGSVSTLKIQRTQQEDSAVYLCASSFPGTSGYEQYFGPGTRLTVT.

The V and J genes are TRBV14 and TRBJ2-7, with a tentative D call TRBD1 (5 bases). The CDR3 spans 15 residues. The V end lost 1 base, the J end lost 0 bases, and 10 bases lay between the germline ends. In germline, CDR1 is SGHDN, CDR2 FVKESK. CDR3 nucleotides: TGTGCCAGCAGCCAAGGACAGTGGAGCTCCTACGAGCAGTACTTC. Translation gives CASSQGQWSSYEQYF.